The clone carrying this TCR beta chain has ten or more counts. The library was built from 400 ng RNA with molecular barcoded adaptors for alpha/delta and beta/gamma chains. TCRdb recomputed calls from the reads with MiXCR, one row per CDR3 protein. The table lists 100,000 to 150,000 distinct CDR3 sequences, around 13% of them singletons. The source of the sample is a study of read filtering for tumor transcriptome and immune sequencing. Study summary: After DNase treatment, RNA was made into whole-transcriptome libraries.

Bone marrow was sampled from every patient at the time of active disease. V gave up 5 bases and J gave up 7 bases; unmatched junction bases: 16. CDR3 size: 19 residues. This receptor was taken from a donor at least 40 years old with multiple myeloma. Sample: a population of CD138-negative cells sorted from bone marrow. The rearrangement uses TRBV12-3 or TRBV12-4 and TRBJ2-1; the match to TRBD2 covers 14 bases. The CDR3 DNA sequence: TGTGCCAGCAGTCTCGGCTGGCAGCCGGGACTAGCGGGAGTAAATGAGCAGTTCTTC. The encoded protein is CASSLGWQPGLAGVNEQFF.